A single sample gave rise to the 21 T cell receptor beta chains below, sequenced in a study of blood T cell repertoires in COVID-19. Profiling relied on immunoSEQ multiplex PCR, and the TCRdb table lists in-frame clones only, not all of them. The table shows about 190,000 clones, with 84% occurring only once. Sequenced material: PBMCs or T cells enriched from blood (not recorded which). Every receptor here comes from a woman aged 25 to 39 who had recovered from COVID-19.

J is TRBJ1-2 and V is TRBV28, with a weak D call TRBD1 (5 bases). This CDR3 has 16 amino acids. The V gene's germline CDR1 is MDHEN and CDR2 SYDVKM. V was pared by 1 base and J by 4 bases, with 16 bases between. DNA for the CDR3: TGTGCCAGCAGTTTATCTTCCCCGCAGGGAGGCTATGGCTACACCTTC. Amino acids: CASSLSSPQGGYGYTF.

This clone showed up many times. The gene calls are TRBV4-1 and TRBJ2-5; 15 bases align to TRBD2. From germline, CDR1 is MGHRA and CDR2 YSYEKL. J was trimmed by 3 bases and V by 3 bases; bases with no gene match: 11. The CDR3 is 19 residues long. CDR3 residues: CASSHPGLAGGPGKETQYF. The CDR3 DNA reads as TGCGCCAGCAGCCACCCCGGACTAGCGGGGGGGCCAGGGAAAGAGACCCAGTACTTC.

V and J are TRBV5-4 and TRBJ2-7, with 11 bases aligning to TRBD1. Germline V gene sequence: CDR1 SGHNT, CDR2 YYREEE (reference sequence). V gave up 0 bases and J gave up 3 bases; unmatched junction bases: 2. The CDR3 is made up of 15 amino acids. CDR3 nucleotides: TGTGCCAGCAGCTTGGGTGGGACAGGGGGCTACGAGCAGTACTTC. Protein product: CASSLGGTGGYEQYF.

The genes are TRBV3-1 (or the pseudogene TRBV3-2) and TRBJ1-1; unclear D gene. Per germline, CDR1 LGHDT and CDR2 YNNKEL (reference sequence). The CDR3 sequence is 12 residues long. V lost 4 bases to trimming and J lost 7 bases, with 10 bases between them. This CDR3 is CASSPNTLEAFF. As DNA, the CDR3 is TGTGCCAGCAGCCCCAATACTCTTGAAGCTTTCTTT.

This clone was seen a single time. The rearrangement links TRBV19 to TRBJ2-1; 7 bases agree with TRBD2. V trimming: 1 base; J trimming: 2 bases; junction bases outside the gene matches: 2. The germline gives CDR1 LNHDA, CDR2 SQIVND (reference sequence). This CDR3 region has 15 residues. CDR3 residues: CASSIGGSAYNEQFF. CDR3 in DNA: TGTGCCAGTAGTATAGGCGGGAGCGCCTACAATGAGCAGTTCTTC.

The chain is built from TRBV7-8 and TRBJ2-1, with a tentative D call TRBD1 (5 bases). Germline assignment: CDR1 SGHVS and CDR2 FQNEAQ. V gave up 5 bases and J gave up 5 bases, with 16 bases separating them. The CDR3 consists of 15 residues. The CDR3 region is CASSTSPARDNEQFF. In nucleotides, the CDR3 is TGTGCCAGCAGCACATCGCCGGCCAGGGACAATGAGCAGTTCTTC.

J is TRBJ1-2 and V is TRBV7-8; TRBD1 aligns across 8 bases. Germline V gene data show CDR1 as SGHVS and CDR2 as FQNEAQ. J was trimmed by 4 bases and V by 6 bases; bases with no gene match: 13. The CDR3 length is 16 residues. CDR3 amino acids: CASRLISGGGTYGYTF. DNA of the CDR3: TGTGCCAGCAGACTTATCTCAGGGGGCGGGACCTATGGCTACACCTTC.

This chain links TRBV7-2 with TRBJ1-4; 7 bases map to TRBD1. The germline V gene encodes CDR1 SGHTA and CDR2 FQGNSA. The V gene end was trimmed by 4 bases and the J gene end by 4 bases; junction bases not matched to a gene: 3. CDR3 size: 14 residues. This chain's CDR3 is CASSSYRGNEKLFF. The CDR3 bases are TGTGCCAGCAGCTCGTACAGGGGTAATGAAAAACTGTTTTTT.

In its sample, this clone was seen a few times. The rearrangement joins TRBV10-3 to TRBJ1-6, with 8 bases that match TRBD1. This CDR3 is 15 amino acids long. Germline lookup yields CDR1 ENHRY and CDR2 SYGVKD. V lost 6 bases, J lost 6 bases, and 7 bases stayed unmatched. CDR3 nucleotide sequence: TGTGCCATCAGCCAAAAGACAGGGGTTAATTCACCCCTCCACTTT. Translated, it gives CAISQKTGVNSPLHF.

The CDR3 sequence is CASSSGQGATEAFF. The DNA for the CDR3 is TGCGCCAGCAGCTCGGGACAGGGGGCAACTGAAGCTTTCTTT. The chain has TRBV5-1 and TRBJ1-1; 12 nucleotides line up with TRBD1. The trim removed 3 bases at V and 5 bases at J, leaving 2 bases unmatched. Germline CDR1 SGHRS, CDR2 YFSETQ. The CDR3 covers 14 residues.

V and J are TRBV12-5 and TRBJ2-1; 9 bases fit TRBD2. CDR1 LGHNT and CDR2 FRNRAP come from the germline V gene. The CDR3 runs 15 residues. The J segment lost 3 bases and the V segment lost 6 bases, leaving 6 bases of the junction unmatched. In DNA, the CDR3 is TGTGCTAGTGGACCCGGGACTAGCAGCTACAATGAGCAGTTCTTC. This translates into CASGPGTSSYNEQFF.

The chain couples TRBV21-1 to TRBJ2-2; the table's D call TRBD1 went unverified against the DNA. TRBV21-1 is given as a pseudogene. The CDR3 has 18 residues. The CDR3 region is CASSRKGATGVWTGELFF. The CDR3 nucleotides read TGTGCCAGCTCTCGTAAGGGGGCGACGGGAGTGTGGACCGGGGAGCTGTTTTTT.

This chain uses TRBV5-1 with TRBJ1-2; D gene unclear. V was pared by 2 bases and J by 1 base, with 3 bases between. The CDR3 extends over 12 amino acids. CDR1 and CDR2 (germline): SGHRS, YFSETQ. The CDR3 here is CASSLLNYGYTF. The CDR3 nucleotides read TGCGCCAGCAGCTTACTTAACTATGGCTACACCTTC.

This clone was observed once. The chain uses TRBV5-6 and TRBJ2-1; 9 bases line up with TRBD2. V was pared by 2 bases and J by 15 bases, with 3 bases of the junction left unmatched. This CDR3 is built from 11 residues. Germline V gives CDR1 SGHDT, CDR2 YYEEEE. CDR3 sequence reads: CASSFGTSLFF. The DNA of the CDR3 is TGTGCCAGCAGCTTTGGGACTAGCCTGTTCTTC. The variable domain in full, completed from reference TRBV5-6 and TRBJ2-1, reads DAGVTQSPTHLIKTRGQQVTLRCSPKSGHDTVSWYQQALGQGPQFIFQYYEEEERQRGNFPDRFSGHQFPNYSSELNVNALLLGDSALYLCASSFGTSLFFGPGTRLTVL.

The genes are TRBV14 and TRBJ1-1; D unclear. Trimming removed 0 bases from V and 5 bases from J, with 10 bases in between. Germline CDR1 reads SGHDN; CDR2 reads FVKESK. The CDR3 is 14 residues long. The chain's CDR3 is CASSQEIRGTEAFF. CDR3 nucleotides: TGTGCCAGCAGCCAAGAAATCCGGGGAACTGAAGCTTTCTTT.

This clone has just one count. The chain combines TRBV28 with TRBJ1-4, with D perhaps TRBD1 (5 bases). The CDR3 runs 14 residues. Trimming cost V 4 bases and J 5 bases, with 11 bases left between them. The germline V gene encodes CDR1 MDHEN and CDR2 SYDVKM. The CDR3 nucleotides are TGTGCCAGCAGTTCCCGACAGTCGAATGAAAAACTGTTTTTT. Residues: CASSSRQSNEKLFF.

The table lists this clone with a count of one. This chain links TRBV12-5 with TRBJ2-7; D not certain. Germline loops: CDR1 LGHNT, CDR2 FRNRAP. This CDR3 comprises 12 residues. Trimming took off 6 bases at V and 3 bases at J, with 9 bases between the two ends. CDR3 bases: TGTGCTAGTGGCCCAGGTATCTACGAGCAGTACTTC. Translating gives CASGPGIYEQYF.

The chain has TRBV7-6 and TRBJ2-7, with D possibly being TRBD2 (5 bases). Looked up from germline, CDR1 is SGHVS and CDR2 is FNYEAQ. Trimming cost V 5 bases and J 2 bases, with 19 bases left between them. This CDR3 region has 16 residues. The CDR3 DNA reads as TGTGCCAGCAGCCCTCGGCCGGGGTTGGTACCCTACGAGCAGTACTTC. Translated, it gives CASSPRPGLVPYEQYF.

The chain recombines TRBV18 with TRBJ1-1; 7 positions agree with TRBD1. V gave up 2 bases and J gave up 0 bases; unmatched junction bases: 12. There are 18 residues in the CDR3. CDR1 is KGHSH and CDR2 is LQKENI in the germline V gene. The CDR3 coding sequence is TGTGCCAGCTCACCAAAGGGGGGACTAGGGGGCCTGAACACTGAAGCTTTCTTT. This translates into CASSPKGGLGGLNTEAFF.

The gene calls are TRBV7-2 and TRBJ2-5, with 13 nucleotides matching TRBD2. Germline V gene sequence: CDR1 SGHTA, CDR2 FQGNSA. V dropped 2 bases and J dropped 2; count of bases not matched to a gene: 11. The CDR3 consists of 19 residues. This chain's CDR3 is CASSLIGLLAGGPQETQYF. The CDR3 DNA reads TGTGCCAGCAGCTTAATTGGTTTACTAGCGGGAGGGCCTCAAGAGACCCAGTACTTC.

The chain couples TRBV6-5 to TRBJ1-4; TRBD1 matches at 7 bases. CDR3 length: 13 amino acids. Germline lookup yields CDR1 MNHEY and CDR2 SVGAGI. The ends lost 6 bases at V and 6 bases at J; junction bases unmatched: 4. Here the CDR3 reads CASSRQGDEKLFF. Here the CDR3 DNA reads TGTGCCAGCAGCCGACAGGGCGATGAAAAACTGTTTTTT.